Listed below are T cell receptor beta chains from one sample, sequenced in a study of blood T cell repertoires in COVID-19. The table came from immunoSEQ multiplex PCR; TCRdb's copy has only in-frame clones and leaves some out. The data show over 100,000 clones, with about 81% seen just once and roughly 7.9% held by the top ten. What was sequenced was peripheral blood. The receptor source for this set is a man in his 70s with acute or convalescent COVID-19. CDR3s include the opening cysteine and the closing phenylalanine or tryptophan. The order of the fields is V gene, CDR3 protein.

TRBV4-1	CASSQDGWAYGYTF
TRBV5-1	CASSLQGLHNEQFF
TRBV28	CASGRGQALGYTF
TRBV6-1	CASRDPTGFIGELFF
TRBV2	CASSASGGAVEQYF
TRBV28	CASSWTGRGTEAFF
TRBV9	CASSATVSTDTQYF
TRBV9	CASSVGGGARGNEQFF
TRBV19	CASSHRESTSNQPQHF
TRBV28	CASRPYRAFSAITYF
TRBV24-1	CATSDLGTDRDEQFF
TRBV5-1	CASSLTGGGDTQYF